This T cell receptor beta chain was identified in a study of cytomegalovirus exposure and HLA in healthy donors. Study results and caveats: More clonal expansion characterized HLA-associated TCR beta chains than equally common others in a later analysis. It was taken for granted in presence/absence analyses that sequencing depth across donors was roughly uniform. Previously analyzed data showed that most TCR beta V segments were productive at a frequency of about 87% or about 30%.

Remarks on this clone: Its antigen remains unknown.

Per germline, CDR1 LNHNV and CDR2 YYDKDF (reference sequence). CDR3 length equals 15 residues. J lost 8 bases, V lost 5 bases, and 13 bases had no gene match. The PCR made use of 60 Vbeta and 13 Jbeta primers. Some clones are missing from TCRdb's copy, which holds only in-frame ones; the method was immunoSEQ multiplex PCR. This repertoire shows around 130,000 clones, around three fifths found once; its top ten account for around 1.9%. The V call is TRBV15, the J call TRBJ1-2, with 8 bases lining up with TRBD1. Sequenced material: PBMCs. This clonotype was obtained from a male donor in good health and CMV-seronegative. This CDR3 is CATSQDRVARGGYTF. CDR3 DNA: TGTGCCACCAGCCAGGACAGGGTTGCCCGGGGAGGCTACACCTTC.